This T cell receptor beta chain was observed in a study of T cell responses to AZD1222 COVID-19 vaccine. Using immunoSEQ multiplex PCR, the repertoire was profiled, and TCRdb retains in-frame clones only, with some absent. The sample holds under 170,000 clones; around 90% are singletons and the top ten take approximately 3.6%. General study results and limits: The study found vaccine-associated CD4 TCRs spanning spike, dominant at 160-218 and 743-854. A mostly white British donor set with more females was recruited, and clonal diversity was possibly underestimated.

Deletions cut 2 bases from V and 7 bases from J, with 6 bases between. Germline V gives CDR1 ENHRY, CDR2 SYGVKD. The CDR3 sequence is 12 residues long. As to this clone: What it binds is not known.

This TCR came from an adult who received the AZD1222 COVID-19 vaccine. This specimen consisted of peripheral blood, obtained 28 days after the second AZD1222 dose. The chain uses TRBV10-3 and TRBJ1-5; D remains ambiguous. The CDR3 region has the DNA TGTGCCATCAGTGAGGAGGGACAGCCCCAGCATTTT. The encoded protein is CAISEEGQPQHF.